One and the same sample provided the 17 T cell receptor beta chains below, sequenced in a study of blood T cell repertoires in COVID-19. Libraries were prepared by immunoSEQ multiplex PCR; TCRdb keeps only in-frame clonotypes and omits some of them. The profile covers 90,000 or so clones, with roughly 86% appearing a single time and about a sixth taken by the ten largest. Sequenced material: peripheral blood. The source is a human donor in a cohort sampled during active COVID-19.

The chain combines TRBV19 with TRBJ1-5; no reliable D call. The CDR3 loop spans 13 amino acids. The V gene lost 7 bases and the J gene lost 1 base, with 8 bases spanning the gap. CDR1 is LNHDA and CDR2 is SQIVND in the germline V gene (reference sequence). CDR3 in DNA: TGTGCCAGTACCGAGGTGAGCAATCAGCCCCAGCATTTT. It specifies CASTEVSNQPQHF.

V usage is TRBV29-1 and J usage is TRBJ1-1; D unresolved. The CDR3 totals 12 residues. The V gene's germline CDR1 is SQVTM and CDR2 ANQGSEA. Trimming stripped 5 bases from V and 1 base from J, with 8 bases between. The CDR3 protein is CSVRERNTEAFF. CDR3 DNA: TGCAGCGTTCGAGAACGGAACACTGAAGCTTTCTTT.

The chain couples TRBV28 to TRBJ2-7; 8 positions agree with TRBD1. The CDR3 spans 13 residues. V dropped 5 bases and J dropped 2; count of bases not matched to a gene: 2. The germline V gene has CDR1 MDHEN and CDR2 SYDVKM. CDR3 loop: CASSGGQAYEQYF. The CDR3 bases are TGTGCCAGCAGTGGGGGACAGGCCTACGAGCAGTACTTC.

This chain joins TRBV29-1 and TRBJ2-3; D is unresolved. CDR3 size: 11 residues. Germline CDR1 SQVTM, CDR2 ANQGSEA. The V gene lost 5 bases and the J gene lost 8 bases, with 11 bases spanning the gap. CDR3 protein: CSVSDGGTQYF. In DNA, the CDR3 is TGCAGCGTTTCCGACGGCGGTACGCAGTATTTT.

The chain carries TRBV18 and TRBJ1-3; D not resolved. Germline V gene data show CDR1 as KGHSH and CDR2 as LQKENI. The CDR3 runs 16 residues. Trimming removed 0 bases from V and 3 bases from J, with 12 bases in between. CDR3 loop: CASSPPWERDGNTIYF. DNA of the CDR3: TGTGCCAGCTCACCACCATGGGAGAGGGATGGAAACACCATATATTTT.

CDR3 DNA sequence: TGTGCCAGCAGTTACCTGACTAGCAGAAACAATGAGCAGTTCTTC. Translation gives CASSYLTSRNNEQFF. The chain carries TRBV6-2 or TRBV6-3 and TRBJ2-1; 7 bases map to TRBD2. J lost 5 bases, V lost 2 bases, and 6 bases had no gene match. CDR3 length: 15 amino acids. Germline CDR1 and CDR2: MNHEY and SVGEGT.

The chain combines TRBV7-3 with TRBJ2-3; D call uncertain. Germline-derived CDR1 and CDR2 are SGHTA and FQGTGA. This CDR3 comprises 12 residues. The V end lost 5 bases, the J end lost 2 bases, and 5 bases lay between the germline ends. CDR3 residues: CASSLYTDTQYF. The CDR3 DNA reads as TGTGCCAGCAGCCTTTACACAGATACGCAGTATTTT.

In DNA, the CDR3 is TGTGCCAGTACCTCCCCCCCCGGTTCCTCTGGGGCCAACGTCCTGACTTTC. Protein sequence: CASTSPPGSSGANVLTF. The gene calls are TRBV19 and TRBJ2-6; D uncertain. The CDR3 is 17 amino acids. Germline V CDR1 and CDR2: LNHDA, SQIVND (reference sequence). Trimming stripped 7 bases from V and 0 bases from J, with 16 bases between.

The chain carries TRBV7-9 and TRBJ2-2; 7 positions agree with TRBD1. Germline V gene data show CDR1 as SEHNR and CDR2 as FQNEAQ (reference sequence). The CDR3 runs to 15 residues. J gave up 4 bases and V 5 bases, and 7 bases lay outside the gene matches. CDR3 DNA sequence: TGTGCCAGCAGCAAGTGGGACAGTAGCACCGGGGAGCTGTTTTTT. Its translation is CASSKWDSSTGELFF.

The rearrangement links TRBV5-6 to TRBJ1-6, with 7 bases aligning to TRBD1. Trimming at V came to 4 bases and at J to 4 bases, leaving 8 bases not matched to a gene. Per germline, CDR1 SGHDT and CDR2 YYEEEE. This CDR3 spans 16 amino acids. This CDR3 is CASSKGAGMYNSPLHF. CDR3 nucleotides: TGTGCCAGCAGCAAGGGGGCGGGCATGTATAATTCACCCCTCCACTTT.

The chain combines TRBV7-3 with TRBJ2-5; TRBD2 matches 12 bases. CDR3 length equals 16 residues. Germline CDR1 is SGHTA and CDR2 is FQGTGA. The J segment lost 2 bases and the V segment lost 4 bases, leaving 5 bases of the junction unmatched. The CDR3 DNA reads TGTGCCAGCAGCTCCCCAACTAGCGGGGGGCAAGAGACCCAGTACTTC. Translating it yields CASSSPTSGGQETQYF.

This chain joins TRBV6-1 and TRBJ2-7; 9 bases align to TRBD1. The germline CDR1 and CDR2 sequences are MNHNS and SASEGT. This CDR3 is 15 amino acids long. The junction had 8 bases not matched to a gene; V was cut back by 2 bases and J by 6 bases. CDR3 coding DNA: TGTGCCAGCAGTGAATTTTGGACAGGGGACTTCGAGCAGTACTTC. Its protein product is CASSEFWTGDFEQYF.

V is TRBV5-6 and J is TRBJ1-2, with unresolved D. This CDR3 is built from 12 residues. V lost 3 bases to trimming and J lost 2 bases, with 5 bases between them. Germline values: CDR1 SGHDT, CDR2 YYEEEE. This chain's CDR3 is CASSSPNYGYTF. The CDR3, as DNA: TGTGCCAGCAGCTCCCCGAACTATGGCTACACCTTC.

The V and J genes are TRBV9 and TRBJ1-3; no definite D call. In germline, CDR1 is SGDLS, CDR2 YYNGEE. CDR3 length: 15 residues. Trimming shortened V by 0 bases and J by 2 bases, and 9 bases separated the two germline ends. The DNA for the CDR3 is TGTGCCAGCAGCGTAGCCGGGGTCACTGGAAACACCATATATTTT. This gives the protein CASSVAGVTGNTIYF.

The chain combines TRBV4-1 with TRBJ2-4, with a possible D match to TRBD2 (6 bases). The germline V and J ends were trimmed by 2 bases and 6 bases, with 17 bases remaining between them. The CDR3 loop spans 16 amino acids. Germline V gene data show CDR1 as MGHRA and CDR2 as YSYEKL. CDR3 loop: CASSQKNNGGLNIQYF. CDR3 nucleotides: TGCGCCAGCAGCCAAAAGAACAATGGAGGGTTAAACATTCAGTACTTC.

To note about this clone: Relative to the germline gene, one junction end is altered; a read error may explain this. The chain couples TRBV6-5 to TRBJ1-2; D is possibly TRBD1 (6 bases). The CDR3 extends over 12 amino acids. Germline-derived CDR1 and CDR2 are MNHEY and SVGAGI. Written as DNA, the CDR3 is TGTGCCAGCAGTAACTCCAGGGGTAGCTACACCTTC. Its translation is CASSNSRGSYTF.

The chain is built from TRBV15 and TRBJ2-7, with D possibly being TRBD2 (6 bases). Trimming shortened V by 3 bases and J by 0 bases, and 21 bases separated the two germline ends. The CDR3 has 18 residues. Germline V gene sequence: CDR1 LNHNV, CDR2 YYDKDF (reference sequence). The CDR3 reads CATSSRETGSPGSYEQYF. CDR3 DNA sequence: TGTGCCACCAGCAGCCGGGAGACGGGAAGCCCGGGCTCCTACGAGCAGTACTTC.